The clone carrying this T cell receptor beta chain was counted at least ten times. V was cut by 7 bases and J by 8 bases, with 17 bases left in between. CDR1 and CDR2 from the germline V gene are MDHEN and SYDVKM. The CDR3 runs to 13 residues. These data are taken from a study of regulatory T cells in long-lasting Graves disease. Construction of the TCR beta libraries employed iRepertoire HTBI primers in conjunction with Arm-PCR of CDR3 regions. TCRdb independently ran MiXCR on the multiplex PCR reads; one entry per CDR3 protein. The sample has roughly 560,000 distinct CDR3 sequences; 15% to 20% are singletons. Time point: newly diagnosed GD, antithyroid drugs for less than 3 months. PBMC-derived RNA was used for the TCR library. A further study also used this sample, focusing on T cells in Graves' hyperthyroidism and ophthalmopathy.

This TCR was sampled from a middle-aged woman with Graves disease. The source material was peripheral blood mononuclear cells (PBMCs), sampled at new diagnosis, from a patient treated with antithyroid drugs. The chain employs TRBV28 and TRBJ1-2; D remains unclear. This CDR3 reads CASTKGLGGGYTF. CDR3 sequence (DNA): TGTGCCAGCACCAAGGGCCTCGGTGGCGGCTACACCTTC.